A selection of T cell receptor beta chains follows, all from one sample in a study of siplizumab effects on memory and regulatory T cells. Data came from immunoSEQ multiplex PCR; TCRdb stores just in-frame clones and leaves some out. The sample lists fewer than 100,000 clones; roughly 94% were seen once. Sequences were obtained from non-Treg CD4+ T cells sorted from blood. These receptors were taken from a human donor in good health. CDR3s include the opening cysteine and the closing phenylalanine or tryptophan. The order of the fields is CDR3 protein, CDR3 DNA, J gene, D gene, clone size, V gene, CDR3 length. A D gene is named only where the DNA matches it firmly. Clone size, where shown, is once, few, many, or a class for clones that have expanded.

cdr3_aa: CASSLPGPPNTGELFF
cdr3_nt: TGTGCCAGCAGCTTACCCGGGCCACCGAACACCGGGGAGCTGTTTTTT
j_call: TRBJ2-2
d_call: -
clone_size: once
v_call: TRBV5-6
cdr3_length: 16

cdr3_aa: CASSLVAGHRYEQYF
cdr3_nt: TGCGCCAGCAGCTTGGTGGCGGGTCACCGCTACGAGCAGTACTTC
j_call: TRBJ2-7
d_call: -
clone_size: -
v_call: TRBV5-1
cdr3_length: 15

cdr3_aa: CASSMGDASNQPQHF
cdr3_nt: TGTGCCAGCAGCATGGGAGATGCTAGCAATCAGCCCCAGCATTTT
j_call: TRBJ1-5
d_call: -
clone_size: -
v_call: TRBV2
cdr3_length: 15

cdr3_aa: CSVDGLVGEQYF
cdr3_nt: TGCAGCGTTGATGGGTTAGTGGGCGAGCAGTACTTC
j_call: TRBJ2-7
d_call: -
clone_size: -
v_call: TRBV29-1
cdr3_length: 12

cdr3_aa: CASSQGGGVGGQETQYF
cdr3_nt: TGCGCCAGCAGCCAAGGAGGTGGGGTAGGAGGGCAAGAGACCCAGTACTTC
j_call: TRBJ2-5
d_call: -
clone_size: -
v_call: TRBV4-3
cdr3_length: 17

cdr3_aa: CASSHIGGGAAAYNEQFF
cdr3_nt: TGTGCCAGCAGCCACATTGGCGGAGGGGCCGCGGCCTACAATGAGCAGTTCTTC
j_call: TRBJ2-1
d_call: -
clone_size: -
v_call: TRBV6-4
cdr3_length: 18

cdr3_aa: CAWTRTAYTGTGNTIYF
cdr3_nt: TGTGCCTGGACTAGGACAGCCTATACCGGCACTGGAAACACCATATATTTT
j_call: TRBJ1-3
d_call: -
clone_size: -
v_call: TRBV30
cdr3_length: 17

cdr3_aa: CASSQGGSYNSPLHF
cdr3_nt: TGTGCCAGCAGCCAAGGGGGCTCCTATAATTCACCCCTCCACTTT
j_call: TRBJ1-6
d_call: -
clone_size: -
v_call: TRBV14
cdr3_length: 15

cdr3_aa: CASSLYVGTDTQYF
cdr3_nt: TGCGCCAGCAGCTTGTATGTAGGCACAGATACGCAGTATTTT
j_call: TRBJ2-3
d_call: -
clone_size: -
v_call: TRBV5-1
cdr3_length: 14

cdr3_aa: CASSYYRTSSYEQYF
cdr3_nt: TGTGCCAGCAGTTACTACCGGACTAGTTCCTACGAGCAGTACTTC
j_call: TRBJ2-7
d_call: TRBD2
clone_size: -
v_call: TRBV6-6
cdr3_length: 15

cdr3_aa: CASSRWTRTPYEQYF
cdr3_nt: TGTGCCAGCAGTAGGTGGACACGAACTCCCTACGAGCAGTACTTC
j_call: TRBJ2-7
d_call: -
clone_size: -
v_call: TRBV9
cdr3_length: 15

cdr3_aa: CASSQDGMGTQYF
cdr3_nt: TGTGCCAGCAGTCAGGATGGGATGGGGACCCAGTACTTC
j_call: TRBJ2-5
d_call: -
clone_size: -
v_call: TRBV7-2
cdr3_length: 13

cdr3_aa: CASRPDRVHIQYF
cdr3_nt: TGCGCCAGCAGGCCGGACAGGGTCCACATTCAGTACTTC
j_call: TRBJ2-4
d_call: TRBD1
clone_size: -
v_call: TRBV10-2
cdr3_length: 13

cdr3_aa: CASRKGAYEQYF
cdr3_nt: TGTGCCAGCAGAAAGGGGGCGTACGAGCAGTACTTC
j_call: TRBJ2-7
d_call: TRBD1
clone_size: -
v_call: TRBV6-6
cdr3_length: 12

cdr3_aa: CATLAGGPPDTQYF
cdr3_nt: TGTGCCACCTTAGCGGGAGGGCCCCCAGATACGCAGTATTTT
j_call: TRBJ2-3
d_call: TRBD2
clone_size: -
v_call: TRBV19
cdr3_length: 14

cdr3_aa: CASSLEGTGGGNTIYF
cdr3_nt: TGTGCCAGCAGCTTAGAGGGGACGGGGGGAGGAAACACCATATATTTT
j_call: TRBJ1-3
d_call: -
clone_size: -
v_call: TRBV7-6
cdr3_length: 16

cdr3_aa: CASSVAGGSTGELFF
cdr3_nt: TGTGCCAGCAGCGTAGCGGGGGGAAGCACCGGGGAGCTGTTTTTT
j_call: TRBJ2-2
d_call: TRBD2
clone_size: -
v_call: TRBV9
cdr3_length: 15

cdr3_aa: CASSARDYLPYEQYF
cdr3_nt: TGTGCCAGCAGCGCCCGGGACTACCTACCCTACGAGCAGTACTTC
j_call: TRBJ2-7
d_call: TRBD2
clone_size: once
v_call: TRBV9
cdr3_length: 15

cdr3_aa: CASSLAGDPSYEQYF
cdr3_nt: TGTGCCAGCAGCCTAGCTGGGGACCCTTCCTACGAGCAGTACTTC
j_call: TRBJ2-7
d_call: -
clone_size: -
v_call: TRBV7-3
cdr3_length: 15

cdr3_aa: CASSFRDLDYGYTF
cdr3_nt: TGTGCCAGCAGCTTCCGGGACTTGGACTATGGCTACACCTTC
j_call: TRBJ1-2
d_call: -
clone_size: once
v_call: TRBV5-4
cdr3_length: 14

cdr3_aa: CASSHYTGLVVNEQFF
cdr3_nt: TGTGCCAGCAGTCATTATACGGGACTAGTTGTGAATGAGCAGTTCTTC
j_call: TRBJ2-1
d_call: TRBD2
clone_size: -
v_call: TRBV27
cdr3_length: 16

cdr3_aa: CASSVGGLAGGSHEQYF
cdr3_nt: TGTGCCAGCAGCGTAGGGGGACTAGCGGGAGGTTCCCACGAGCAGTACTTC
j_call: TRBJ2-7
d_call: TRBD2
clone_size: -
v_call: TRBV9
cdr3_length: 17

cdr3_aa: CASSPGFGLSSTDTQYF
cdr3_nt: TGCGCCAGCAGCCCCGGTTTTGGGCTTTCTAGCACAGATACGCAGTATTTT
j_call: TRBJ2-3
d_call: -
clone_size: -
v_call: TRBV5-1
cdr3_length: 17

cdr3_aa: CASSLRGDREAFF
cdr3_nt: TGTGCCAGCAGCTTAAGAGGGGACAGAGAAGCTTTCTTT
j_call: TRBJ1-1
d_call: TRBD1
clone_size: -
v_call: TRBV11-2
cdr3_length: 13

cdr3_aa: CSVGHRLAPGAFF
cdr3_nt: TGCAGCGTTGGACACCGTCTCGCTCCGGGGGCTTTCTTT
j_call: TRBJ1-1
d_call: -
clone_size: -
v_call: TRBV29-1
cdr3_length: 13

cdr3_aa: CASSGLGSRQSRANVLTF
cdr3_nt: TGTGCCAGCAGTGGACTAGGCTCACGACAAAGTCGGGCCAACGTCCTGACTTTC
j_call: TRBJ2-6
d_call: -
clone_size: -
v_call: TRBV6-4
cdr3_length: 18

cdr3_aa: CASSPDRPNYGYTF
cdr3_nt: TGTGCCAGCTCACCGGACAGACCTAACTATGGCTACACCTTC
j_call: TRBJ1-2
d_call: -
clone_size: -
v_call: TRBV18
cdr3_length: 14

cdr3_aa: CASSLLTRQGVETQYF
cdr3_nt: TGTGCCAGCAGCTTGCTAACGAGACAGGGGGTAGAGACCCAGTACTTC
j_call: TRBJ2-5
d_call: TRBD1
clone_size: -
v_call: TRBV5-5
cdr3_length: 16

cdr3_aa: CASSYSGGPYNEQFF
cdr3_nt: TGTGCCAGCAGTTACTCGGGGGGCCCATACAATGAGCAGTTCTTC
j_call: TRBJ2-1
d_call: -
clone_size: once
v_call: TRBV6-5
cdr3_length: 15

cdr3_aa: CASSYRAGGYEQYF
cdr3_nt: TGTGCCAGCAGTTACCGGGCAGGGGGCTACGAGCAGTACTTC
j_call: TRBJ2-7
d_call: TRBD1
clone_size: -
v_call: TRBV6-5
cdr3_length: 14

cdr3_aa: CATSNGVTYEQYF
cdr3_nt: TGTGCCACCAGCAACGGTGTTACCTACGAGCAGTACTTC
j_call: TRBJ2-7
d_call: -
clone_size: -
v_call: TRBV15
cdr3_length: 13

cdr3_aa: CAISESKGGKPYEQYF
cdr3_nt: TGTGCCATCAGTGAGTCGAAGGGGGGCAAACCCTACGAGCAGTACTTC
j_call: TRBJ2-7
d_call: -
clone_size: -
v_call: TRBV10-3
cdr3_length: 16

cdr3_aa: CASSPLENTEAFF
cdr3_nt: TGCGCCAGCAGCCCTTTAGAGAACACTGAAGCTTTCTTT
j_call: TRBJ1-1
d_call: -
clone_size: -
v_call: TRBV5-1
cdr3_length: 13

cdr3_aa: CASSGPRDQETQYF
cdr3_nt: TGTGCCAGCAGTGGCCCCCGGGACCAAGAGACCCAGTACTTC
j_call: TRBJ2-5
d_call: -
clone_size: once
v_call: TRBV28
cdr3_length: 14

cdr3_aa: CASSLAGSSTDTQYF
cdr3_nt: TGTGCCAGCAGCTTAGCGGGGTCTAGCACAGATACGCAGTATTTT
j_call: TRBJ2-3
d_call: -
clone_size: -
v_call: TRBV7-3
cdr3_length: 15

cdr3_aa: CASSLGPGEQYF
cdr3_nt: TGTGCCAGTAGCCTCGGACCCGGCGAGCAGTACTTC
j_call: TRBJ2-7
d_call: -
clone_size: -
v_call: TRBV19
cdr3_length: 12

cdr3_aa: CASSYSRDRITEAFF
cdr3_nt: TGTGCCAGCAGTTACTCACGGGACAGGATCACTGAAGCTTTCTTT
j_call: TRBJ1-1
d_call: TRBD1
clone_size: -
v_call: TRBV6-5
cdr3_length: 15

cdr3_aa: CASSLQGMNNEQFF
cdr3_nt: TGCGCCAGCAGCTTACAGGGTATGAACAATGAGCAGTTCTTC
j_call: TRBJ2-1
d_call: -
clone_size: -
v_call: TRBV5-1
cdr3_length: 14

cdr3_aa: CASSVTGAYGYTF
cdr3_nt: TGTGCCAGCAGCGTGACAGGGGCATATGGCTACACCTTC
j_call: TRBJ1-2
d_call: TRBD1
clone_size: -
v_call: TRBV9
cdr3_length: 13

cdr3_aa: CASSLAASGGADEQFF
cdr3_nt: TGTGCCAGCAGCTTGGCGGCTAGCGGGGGGGCGGATGAGCAGTTCTTC
j_call: TRBJ2-1
d_call: TRBD2
clone_size: once
v_call: TRBV5-8
cdr3_length: 16

cdr3_aa: CASGQASLNTGELFF
cdr3_nt: TGTGCCAGCGGACAAGCCTCACTCAACACCGGGGAGCTGTTTTTT
j_call: TRBJ2-2
d_call: -
clone_size: -
v_call: TRBV6-5
cdr3_length: 15

cdr3_aa: CASSPSGLEETQYF
cdr3_nt: TGTGCCAGCAGCCCGTCGGGACTCGAAGAGACCCAGTACTTC
j_call: TRBJ2-5
d_call: -
clone_size: -
v_call: TRBV14
cdr3_length: 14

cdr3_aa: CASSEEVEEPLGANVLTF
cdr3_nt: TGTGCCAGCAGTGAAGAGGTAGAGGAACCCCTGGGGGCCAACGTCCTGACTTTC
j_call: TRBJ2-6
d_call: -
clone_size: once
v_call: TRBV25-1
cdr3_length: 18

cdr3_aa: CASRRQGLDYGYTF
cdr3_nt: TGTGCCAGCAGGAGGCAGGGACTCGACTATGGCTACACCTTC
j_call: TRBJ1-2
d_call: -
clone_size: -
v_call: TRBV6-5
cdr3_length: 14

cdr3_aa: CASRRGTSRSNEQFF
cdr3_nt: TGTGCCAGCAGGCGTGGGACTAGCAGGTCTAATGAGCAGTTCTTC
j_call: TRBJ2-1
d_call: TRBD2
clone_size: -
v_call: TRBV6-5
cdr3_length: 15

cdr3_aa: CASSYGQGRYEQYF
cdr3_nt: TGTGCCAGCAGTTACGGCCAGGGCCGCTACGAGCAGTACTTC
j_call: TRBJ2-7
d_call: -
clone_size: -
v_call: TRBV6-5
cdr3_length: 14